Below are 23 T cell receptor beta chains sequenced from a single sample in a study of regulatory dendritic cells for organ transplantation. Assay used: immunoSEQ multiplex PCR; TCRdb lists only in-frame clones, some missing. The profile covers 30,000 or so clones, with roughly four fifths appearing a single time and 0.1% taken by the ten largest. Sequences were obtained from naive CD4+ T cells from blood. Indicated subset: CD45RA+ naive T cells. The receptors originated from a human donor in good health.

This rearrangement joins TRBV27 to TRBJ1-2, with 7 bases that match TRBD1. V lost 7 bases, J lost 6 bases, and 5 bases stayed unmatched. Germline-derived CDR1 and CDR2 are MNHEY and SMNVEV (reference sequence). The CDR3 length is 12 residues. CDR3 amino acids: CASKGGVDGYTF. The CDR3 DNA reads TGTGCCAGCAAAGGGGGCGTGGATGGCTACACCTTC.

This rearrangement joins TRBV4-3 to TRBJ1-2, with D possibly TRBD1 on 6 matching bases. V gave up 5 bases and J gave up 5 bases, with 15 bases separating them. This CDR3 is built from 14 residues. Germline CDR1 LGHNA, CDR2 YSLEER. The CDR3 sequence: CASSNPGQHYGYTF. CDR3 nucleotide sequence: TGCGCCAGCAGCAACCCGGGACAACATTATGGCTACACCTTC.

The genes are TRBV6-1 and TRBJ1-1, with D maybe TRBD1 (5 bases). In germline, CDR1 is MNHNS, CDR2 SASEGT. This CDR3 has 14 residues. Trimming removed 4 bases at V and 0 bases at J, with 9 bases between. CDR3 DNA sequence: TGTGCCAGCAGTGTGGGGGGAGTGAACACTGAAGCTTTCTTT. Its protein product is CASSVGGVNTEAFF.

The CDR3 region has the DNA TGTGCCAGCAGCTTACAGTCTAGTGGCAATCAGCCCCAGCATTTT. This gives the protein CASSLQSSGNQPQHF. The J gene is TRBJ1-5, the V gene TRBV7-2; D is unclear. CDR3 size: 15 residues. Germline loops: CDR1 SGHTA, CDR2 FQGNSA. V shed 2 bases and J shed 2 bases, with 10 bases lying between them.

V gene TRBV7-9 combines with J gene TRBJ1-4; possibly TRBD1 for D (6 bases). The V end lost 5 bases, the J end lost 5 bases, and 12 bases lay between the germline ends. The CDR3 runs to 14 residues. Germline values: CDR1 SEHNR, CDR2 FQNEAQ (reference sequence). The CDR3 spells CASSPGRGNEKLFF. CDR3 nucleotides: TGTGCCAGCAGCCCTGGCAGGGGCAATGAAAAACTGTTTTTT.

J is TRBJ2-1 and V is TRBV4-2, with TRBD2 matching 7 bases. From germline, CDR1 is LGHNA and CDR2 YNFKEQ. The CDR3 runs 15 residues. V was clipped by 1 base and J by 5 bases; unmatched bases: 5. In DNA form, the CDR3 reads TGTGCCAGCAGCCAAGGAGCGGGGATAGACAATGAGCAGTTCTTC. This codes for CASSQGAGIDNEQFF.

This clone has more than one count but fewer than ten. The V and J genes are TRBV12-5 and TRBJ1-1; 9 bases align to TRBD1. V shed 6 bases and J 3 bases; nucleotides not matched to a gene: 5. From germline, CDR1 is LGHNT and CDR2 FRNRAP. This CDR3 region has 14 residues. The CDR3 region has the DNA TGTGCTAGTGGACCTGGGGACAGGGACACTGAAGCTTTCTTT. As protein: CASGPGDRDTEAFF.

The chain couples TRBV10-3 to TRBJ2-1; 10 nucleotides agree with TRBD2. Germline values: CDR1 ENHRY, CDR2 SYGVKD. This CDR3 comprises 17 residues. V gave up 2 bases and J gave up 7 bases; unmatched junction bases: 11. The CDR3 spells CAISEGASGGPLNEQFF. CDR3 bases: TGTGCCATCAGTGAGGGGGCTAGCGGGGGCCCCCTGAATGAGCAGTTCTTC.

The CDR3 DNA reads TGTGCCAGCAAACCGCCGGGATACTACGAGCAGTACTTC. Its translation: CASKPPGYYEQYF. The chain combines TRBV6-5 with TRBJ2-7, with D perhaps TRBD2 (5 bases). The CDR3 contains 13 residues. CDR1 is MNHEY, CDR2 SVGAGI, per germline. V was trimmed by 7 bases and J by 3 bases, leaving 13 bases between them.

The V and J genes are TRBV5-4 and TRBJ1-1, with D possibly being TRBD1 (6 bases). This CDR3 contains 14 residues. The V gene lost 0 bases and the J gene lost 1 base, with 7 bases spanning the gap. Germline V lookup: CDR1 SGHNT, CDR2 YYREEE (reference sequence). CDR3 DNA: TGTGCCAGCAGCTTGGGACAGGCGAACACTGAAGCTTTCTTT. Amino acids: CASSLGQANTEAFF.

V is TRBV5-1 and J is TRBJ2-2, with 9 positions matching TRBD2. The CDR3 is 16 residues long. V lost 2 bases to trimming and J lost 0 bases; unmatched junction nucleotides: 2. Germline V gene data show CDR1 as SGHRS and CDR2 as YFSETQ. Written as DNA, the CDR3 is TGCGCCAGCAGCTTCGAGCGGGGGGCGAACACCGGGGAGCTGTTTTTT. It is translated as CASSFERGANTGELFF.

This chain uses TRBV7-2 with TRBJ2-2; 10 bases map to TRBD2. Germline CDR1 and CDR2: SGHTA and FQGNSA. The CDR3 is made up of 15 amino acids. The V and J ends lost 4 bases and 6 bases, in that order; junction bases with no gene match: 5. The CDR3 spells CASSSLAGEAGELFF. CDR3 DNA: TGTGCCAGCAGCTCCCTAGCGGGGGAGGCCGGGGAGCTGTTTTTT.

The rearrangement uses TRBV19 and TRBJ2-7, with D possibly TRBD1 on 6 matching bases. V was shortened by 10 bases and J by 2 bases, with 18 bases between the two germline ends. Germline CDR1 and CDR2: LNHDA and SQIVND (reference sequence). The CDR3 spans 14 residues. CDR3 region: CATSPLGTTYEQYF. CDR3 DNA: TGTGCCACTTCTCCTCTCGGGACAACCTACGAGCAGTACTTC.

The rearrangement links TRBV19 to TRBJ1-5, with D uncertain. CDR1 LNHDA and CDR2 SQIVND come from the germline V gene (reference sequence). The V and J ends lost 3 bases and 7 bases respectively, with 16 bases between them. The CDR3 is 15 amino acids. The DNA of the CDR3 is TGTGCCAGTAGTATTTCAGGCCCCTACCAACAGCCCCAGCATTTT. Protein product: CASSISGPYQQPQHF. Full variable domain (remainder filled in from reference TRBV19 and TRBJ1-5): DGGITQSPKYLFRKEGQNVTLSCEQNLNHDAMYWYRQDPGQGLRLIYYSQIVNDFQKGDIAEGYSVSREKKESFPLTVTSAQKNPTAFYLCASSISGPYQQPQHFGDGTRLSIL.

The rearrangement joins TRBV4-1 to TRBJ2-3; 14 nucleotides match TRBD2. With 4 bases clipped from V and 2 bases from J, the junction kept 5 bases outside the gene matches. This CDR3 contains 17 residues. CDR1 is MGHRA and CDR2 is YSYEKL in the germline V gene. The CDR3 nucleotides are TGCGCCAGCAGCCCCCGGACTAGCGGGGGGTACACAGATACGCAGTATTTT. Protein product: CASSPRTSGGYTDTQYF.

This clone was seen more than once but under ten times. V gene TRBV6-1 combines with J gene TRBJ1-5; D perhaps matches TRBD1 (5 bases). V was shortened by 4 bases and J by 7 bases, with 20 bases between the two germline ends. This CDR3 spans 16 amino acids. Germline CDR1 MNHNS, CDR2 SASEGT. The CDR3 coding sequence is TGTGCCAGCAGTGGAGGGGATCCAGGGAGGGGACAGCCCCAGCATTTT. This codes for CASSGGDPGRGQPQHF.

The J gene is TRBJ2-3, the V gene TRBV10-3; maybe TRBD2 (5 bases). Germline V gene lookup returns CDR1 ENHRY and CDR2 SYGVKD. The CDR3 extends over 14 amino acids. With 4 bases removed from V and 2 bases from J, the gap between germline ends came to 10 bases. The chain's CDR3 is CAISADLATDTQYF. CDR3 nucleotide sequence: TGTGCCATCAGTGCAGATCTAGCCACAGATACGCAGTATTTT.

The V and J genes are TRBV7-2 and TRBJ2-3; D is possibly TRBD2 (7 bases). The CDR3 runs to 16 residues. V gave up 1 base and J gave up 6 bases, with 17 bases separating them. CDR1 and CDR2 from the germline V gene are SGHTA and FQGNSA. The CDR3 spells CASSLEGVGSGDTQYF. The CDR3 DNA is TGTGCCAGCAGCTTAGAGGGGGTTGGTAGCGGGGATACGCAGTATTTT.

V usage is TRBV18 and J usage is TRBJ1-5; D call uncertain. V was trimmed by 2 bases and J by 1 base, leaving 6 bases between them. The germline gives CDR1 KGHSH, CDR2 LQKENI. The CDR3 extends over 14 amino acids. The CDR3 DNA follows: TGTGCCAGCTCACCAACAGAAAGCAATCAGCCCCAGCATTTT. It is translated as CASSPTESNQPQHF.

The chain is built from TRBV6-1 and TRBJ1-6; no firm D call. This CDR3 spans 16 amino acids. CDR1 MNHNS and CDR2 SASEGT come from the germline V gene. The ends were cut back, 4 bases at V and 9 bases at J, with 19 bases in the middle. In DNA, the CDR3 is TGTGCCAGCAGTGTGGCCCATTTCTCCGAGGGTTCACCCCTCCACTTT. Residues: CASSVAHFSEGSPLHF.

This chain links TRBV11-2 with TRBJ2-5; 12 nucleotides line up with TRBD2. The germline CDR1 and CDR2 sequences are SGHAT and FQNNGV. The CDR3 is 18 residues long. Trimming cost V 3 bases and J 4 bases; bases outside gene matches: 12. The DNA for the CDR3 is TGTGCCAGCAGCTTTGGGGGGCTAGCGGGGGGGTTGCGAGAGACCCAGTACTTC. This encodes CASSFGGLAGGLRETQYF. Based on the CDR3 plus reference TRBV11-2 and TRBJ2-5, the full variable domain is EAGVAQSPRYKIIEKRQSVAFWCNPISGHATLYWYQQILGQGPKLLIQFQNNGVVDDSQLPKDRFSAERLKGVDSTLKIQPAKLEDSAVYLCASSFGGLAGGLRETQYFGPGTRLLVL.

The rearrangement uses TRBV9 and TRBJ1-3; D is ambiguous. Trimming cost V 4 bases and J 0 bases, with 8 bases left between them. CDR3 length equals 14 residues. Germline CDR1 and CDR2: SGDLS and YYNGEE. DNA for the CDR3: TGTGCCAGCAGCCCGCAGAACTCTGGAAACACCATATATTTT. It yields the protein CASSPQNSGNTIYF. The full variable domain, its missing parts supplied by reference TRBV9 and TRBJ1-3, is DSGVTQTPKHLITATGQRVTLRCSPRSGDLSVYWYQQSLDQGLQFLIQYYNGEERAKGNILERFSAQQFPDLHSELNLSSLELGDSALYFCASSPQNSGNTIYFGEGSWLTVV.

This clone was detected only once. The chain employs TRBV5-1 and TRBJ1-4; TRBD1 is a possible D gene (6 bases). CDR3 length: 15 amino acids. CDR1 SGHRS and CDR2 YFSETQ come from the germline V gene. The ends were cut back, 0 bases at V and 1 base at J, with 7 bases in the middle. The CDR3 DNA reads TGCGCCAGCAGCTTGGGGACAGTAACTAATGAAAAACTGTTTTTT. Encoded protein: CASSLGTVTNEKLFF.